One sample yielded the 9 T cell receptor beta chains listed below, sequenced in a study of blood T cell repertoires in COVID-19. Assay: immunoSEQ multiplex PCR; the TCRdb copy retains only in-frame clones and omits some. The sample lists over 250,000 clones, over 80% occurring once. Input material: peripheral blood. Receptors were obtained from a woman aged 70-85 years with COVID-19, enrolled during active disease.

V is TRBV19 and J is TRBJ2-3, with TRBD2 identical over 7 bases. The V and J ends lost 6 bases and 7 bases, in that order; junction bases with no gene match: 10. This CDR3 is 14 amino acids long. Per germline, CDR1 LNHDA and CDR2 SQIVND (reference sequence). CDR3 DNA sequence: TGTGCCAGTAGCGACCGGCAGGGAGGGTATACGCAGTATTTT. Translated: CASSDRQGGYTQYF.

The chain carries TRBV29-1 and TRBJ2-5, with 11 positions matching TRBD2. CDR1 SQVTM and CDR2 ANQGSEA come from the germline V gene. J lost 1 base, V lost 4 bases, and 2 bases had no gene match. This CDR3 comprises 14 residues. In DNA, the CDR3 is TGCAGCGTTGTTGGGACTAGCGGCCAAGAGACCCAGTACTTC. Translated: CSVVGTSGQETQYF.

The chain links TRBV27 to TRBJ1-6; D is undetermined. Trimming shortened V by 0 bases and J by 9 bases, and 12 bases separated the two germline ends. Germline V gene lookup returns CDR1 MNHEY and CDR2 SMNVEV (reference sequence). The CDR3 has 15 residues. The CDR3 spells CASSLSRVGSSPLHF. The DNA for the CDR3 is TGTGCCAGCAGTTTATCCCGGGTGGGTAGTTCACCCCTCCACTTT.

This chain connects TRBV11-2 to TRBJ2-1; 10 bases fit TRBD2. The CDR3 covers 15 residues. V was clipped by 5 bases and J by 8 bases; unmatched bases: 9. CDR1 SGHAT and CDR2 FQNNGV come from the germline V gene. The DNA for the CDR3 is TGTGCCAGCAGCGCCAGGACTAGCGGTTTCGATGAGCAGTTCTTC. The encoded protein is CASSARTSGFDEQFF.

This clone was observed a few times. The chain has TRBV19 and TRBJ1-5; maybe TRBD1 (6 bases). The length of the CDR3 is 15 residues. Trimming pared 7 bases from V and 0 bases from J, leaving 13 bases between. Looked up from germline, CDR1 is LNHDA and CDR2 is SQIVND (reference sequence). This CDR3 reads CASTFDRNSNQPQHF. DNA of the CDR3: TGTGCCAGTACCTTCGACAGGAATAGCAATCAGCCCCAGCATTTT.

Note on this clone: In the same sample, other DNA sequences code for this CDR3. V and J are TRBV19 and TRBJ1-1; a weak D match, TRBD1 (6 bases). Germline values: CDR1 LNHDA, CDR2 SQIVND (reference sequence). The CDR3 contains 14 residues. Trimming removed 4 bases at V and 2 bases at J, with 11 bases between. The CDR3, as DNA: TGTGCCAGTAGTAATCGGGGGGCTAACACTGAAGCTTTCTTT. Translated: CASSNRGANTEAFF.

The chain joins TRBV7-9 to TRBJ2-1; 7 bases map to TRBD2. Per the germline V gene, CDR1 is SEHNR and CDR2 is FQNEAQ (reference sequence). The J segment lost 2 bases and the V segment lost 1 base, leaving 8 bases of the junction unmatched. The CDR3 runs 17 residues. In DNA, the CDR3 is TGTGCCAGCAGCTTAGGCGCTAACGGGAGGACCTACAATGAGCAGTTCTTC. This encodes CASSLGANGRTYNEQFF.

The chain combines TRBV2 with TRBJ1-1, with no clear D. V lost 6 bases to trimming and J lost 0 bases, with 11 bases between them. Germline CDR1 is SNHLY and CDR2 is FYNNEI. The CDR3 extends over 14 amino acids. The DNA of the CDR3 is TGTGCCAGCAGCCCCCTAAGCCTGAACACTGAAGCTTTCTTT. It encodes CASSPLSLNTEAFF.

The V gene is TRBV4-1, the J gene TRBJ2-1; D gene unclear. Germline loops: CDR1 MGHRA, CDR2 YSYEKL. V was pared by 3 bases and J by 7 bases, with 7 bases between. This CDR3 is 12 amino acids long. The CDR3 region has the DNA TGCGCCAGCAGCCAGGTCGGGAATGAGCAGTTCTTC. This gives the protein CASSQVGNEQFF.